This TCR beta chain was obtained from a study of PD-L1 blockade in urothelial cancer. About the study: About nine tenths of the roughly 30 patients comprised males who had bladder-origin urothelial cancer. Blood analysis took place 3 weeks (second dose) and 6 weeks after treatment start. Blood samples had a median of 141,255 T cells.

Germline lookup yields CDR1 MNHNS and CDR2 SASEGT. The CDR3 is made up of 14 amino acids. Trimming took 3 bases from V and 2 from J, leaving 8 bases between them. Generated by immunoSEQ multiplex PCR, the TCRdb table keeps only in-frame clones and is missing some. The sample yields over 45,000 clones, 87% seen once. This TCR was sampled from a man aged 55 to 70 with urothelial cancer. Here the sequenced sample was PBMCs, taken around atezolizumab (anti-PD-L1) treatment. This chain uses TRBV6-1 with TRBJ1-3, with D unclear. CDR3 DNA sequence: TGTGCCAGCAGTGAGAGATCCGCTGGAAACACCATATATTTT. It specifies CASSERSAGNTIYF.